This T cell receptor beta chain stems from a study of blood T cell repertoires in COVID-19. Study-wide background: From T cells, B-cell-depleted T cells, or PBMCs came the material, which was cDNA or gDNA.

The study drew participants aged about 18 to 89 years from about two dozen US areas. Participants' reported clinical history set cohort assignment. The CDR3 consists of 15 residues. Trimming shortened V by 5 bases and J by 6 bases, and 17 bases separated the two germline ends. The germline V gene encodes CDR1 MNHEY and CDR2 SMNVEV (reference sequence). This clone was counted a single time. Assay: immunoSEQ multiplex PCR; the TCRdb copy retains only in-frame clones and omits some. The sample includes approximately 220,000 clones, approximately 90% seen only once; the top ten take just over 2.5%. Sequenced input: PBMCs or T cells enriched from blood (not recorded which). The genes are TRBV27 and TRBJ1-5, with a possible D match to TRBD1 (5 bases). The source is a woman between 25 and 40 years old with acute COVID-19. This CDR3 is CASSGSGMLGQPQHF. CDR3 coding DNA: TGTGCCAGCAGTGGGTCAGGGATGTTAGGTCAGCCCCAGCATTTT.